What follows are 7 T cell receptor beta chains derived from one specimen sequenced in a study of metastatic and nonmetastatic thyroid tumors. TCRdb re-processed the PCR reads through MiXCR. The sample has about 14,000 clones; around 3.6% are singletons. No treatment had been given to any patient before thyroid surgery. Sequencing input: tumor tissue. The receptors originated from a female donor with papillary thyroid cancer or a benign thyroid nodule (not recorded which). Some clones in this sample may be carry-over from other donors' samples.

This clone occurred a few times. The conserved closing phenylalanine or tryptophan is absent in this CDR3, likely reflecting a read error. Because the CDR3's place on the DNA is in doubt, the DNA is left out and the CDR3 is given as listed by TCRdb. The rearrangement uses TRBV7-3 and TRBJ1-2; TRBD1 was called by the table and not checked on the DNA. Both ends counted, the CDR3 spans 8 residues. Per germline, CDR1 SGHTA and CDR2 FQGTGA. CDR3 loop: CASSFGKP.

About this clone: Within the sample, other DNA sequences also encode this same CDR3. This sequence joins TRBV13 and TRBJ1-6; 8 bases map to TRBD1. Per the germline V gene, CDR1 is PRHDT and CDR2 is FYEKMQ (reference sequence). The CDR3 totals 20 residues. The V gene end was trimmed by 5 bases and the J gene end by 0 bases; junction bases not matched to a gene: 15. The chain's CDR3 is CASSNRAGQGASSYNSPLHF. In DNA, the CDR3 is TGTGCCAGCAGCAACCGCGCCGGCCAGGGGGCGAGCTCCTATAATTCACCCCTCCACTTT.

This clone has just a few counts. The rearrangement uses TRBV20-1 and TRBJ1-2; 7 positions match TRBD1. From germline, CDR1 is DFQATT and CDR2 SNEGSKA (reference sequence). With 3 bases clipped from V and 4 bases from J, the junction kept 5 bases outside the gene matches. The length of the CDR3 is 13 residues. CDR3 protein: CSASTGDFYGYTF. The CDR3 DNA follows: TGCAGTGCTAGCACAGGGGACTTCTATGGCTACACCTTC.

The V gene is TRBV6-1, the J gene TRBJ1-1; 7 bases map to TRBD1. The CDR3 consists of 14 residues. The germline CDR1 and CDR2 sequences are MNHNS and SASEGT. V gave up 6 bases and J gave up 1 base; unmatched junction bases: 5. CDR3 amino acids: CASSRQGQNTEAFF. Written as DNA, the CDR3 is TGTGCCAGCAGCCGACAGGGTCAGAACACTGAAGCTTTCTTT.

The chain is built from TRBV7-9 and TRBJ2-2; D gene unclear. The CDR3 has 14 residues. Looked up from germline, CDR1 is SEHNR and CDR2 is FQNEAQ (reference sequence). Trimming took off 3 bases at V and 1 base at J, with 6 bases between the two ends. CDR3 sequence: CASSLAGNTGELFF. As DNA, the CDR3 is TGTGCCAGCAGCTTGGCAGGGAACACCGGGGAGCTGTTTTTT. Filled out from reference TRBV7-9 and TRBJ2-2, the complete variable domain reads DTGVSQNPRHKITKRGQNVTFRCDPISEHNRLYWYRQTLGQGPEFLTYFQNEAQLEKSRLLSDRFSAERPKGSFSTLEIQRTEQGDSAMYLCASSLAGNTGELFFGEGSRLTVL.

This sequence joins TRBV12-3 or TRBV12-4 and TRBJ2-3, with no clear D. Deletions cut 3 bases from V and 4 bases from J, with 14 bases between. The CDR3 spans 15 residues. The chain's CDR3 is CASSFSSGSPDTQYF. CDR3 sequence (DNA): TGTGCCAGCAGTTTTTCCTCGGGTTCTCCAGATACGCAGTATTTT.

This clone came up a few times. The V and J genes are TRBV28 and TRBJ2-4; TRBD2 matches 11 bases. J gave up 0 bases and V 5 bases, and 12 bases lay outside the gene matches. This CDR3 spans 19 amino acids. Germline CDR1 reads MDHEN; CDR2 reads SYDVKM. The CDR3 DNA sequence: TGTGCCAGCAGTACGGGACTAGCGGAGCAACGGATAGCCAAAAACATTCAGTACTTC. Its protein product is CASSTGLAEQRIAKNIQYF. Full variable domain (outside the CDR3, taken from reference TRBV28 and TRBJ2-4): DVKVTQSSRYLVKRTGEKVFLECVQDMDHENMFWYRQDPGLGLRLIYFSYDVKMKEKGDIPEGYSVSREKKERFSLILESASTNQTSMYLCASSTGLAEQRIAKNIQYFGAGTRLSVL.